Listed below are T cell receptor beta chains from one sample, sequenced in a study of blood T cell repertoires in COVID-19. Here immunoSEQ multiplex PCR was the method, and the copy in TCRdb shows in-frame clones only, minus some. The table lists about 440,000 clones, approximately 88% of them singletons. Material: peripheral blood. The receptor source for this set is a woman between 50 and 59 years old with COVID-19, enrolled during active disease. The CDR3 runs from the conserved cysteine through the conserved F or W. Each record gives: CDR3 DNA, CDR3 protein, D gene, J gene, clone size, V gene. The D gene is left open where the match is weak. Clone size is given for some rows only: seen once, a few or many times, or a class if the clone is expanded.

cdr3_nt: TGCGCCAGCAGCGTCGGGTATGGTGGCACTGAAGCTTTCTTT; cdr3_aa: CASSVGYGGTEAFF; d_call: NA; j_call: TRBJ1-1; clone_size: NA; v_call: TRBV5-1
cdr3_nt: TGTGCCAGCAGCCCCTGGACGGGAAATCAGCCCCAGCATTTT; cdr3_aa: CASSPWTGNQPQHF; d_call: NA; j_call: TRBJ1-5; clone_size: NA; v_call: TRBV7-8
cdr3_nt: TGTGCCAGCAGTGTCAGGGAGGTCAACTATGGCTACACCTTC; cdr3_aa: CASSVREVNYGYTF; d_call: NA; j_call: TRBJ1-2; clone_size: NA; v_call: TRBV2
cdr3_nt: TGCGCCACCGGGGACAGGATCAATGAGCAGTTCTTC; cdr3_aa: CATGDRINEQFF; d_call: TRBD1; j_call: TRBJ2-1; clone_size: NA; v_call: TRBV10-2
cdr3_nt: TGTGCCAGCAGTTTATCCACTCCGGGACTAGCGGGGAGACGCACAGATACGCAGTATTTT; cdr3_aa: CASSLSTPGLAGRRTDTQYF; d_call: TRBD2; j_call: TRBJ2-3; clone_size: NA; v_call: TRBV27
cdr3_nt: TGTGCCAGCAGTTTCTTAACCTACGAGCAGTACTTC; cdr3_aa: CASSFLTYEQYF; d_call: NA; j_call: TRBJ2-7; clone_size: few; v_call: TRBV28
cdr3_nt: TGTGCCAGCAGTCCCCGGGGGGAAGGAGAAACTGAAGCTTTCTTT; cdr3_aa: CASSPRGEGETEAFF; d_call: NA; j_call: TRBJ1-1; clone_size: NA; v_call: TRBV6-5
cdr3_nt: TGCGCCAGCAGCTTGGCGGCGGGTGACACTGAAGCTTTCTTT; cdr3_aa: CASSLAAGDTEAFF; d_call: NA; j_call: TRBJ1-1; clone_size: NA; v_call: TRBV5-1
cdr3_nt: TGTGCCAGCAGTGGACTAATCTCCACAGATACGCAGTATTTT; cdr3_aa: CASSGLISTDTQYF; d_call: NA; j_call: TRBJ2-3; clone_size: NA; v_call: TRBV2
cdr3_nt: TGTGCCAGCAGCCTCAGAGGGACAGGGGTCACTGAAGCTTTCTTT; cdr3_aa: CASSLRGTGVTEAFF; d_call: TRBD1; j_call: TRBJ1-1; clone_size: NA; v_call: TRBV9
cdr3_nt: TGCGCCAGCAGCCAAGGGAGTAACATTCAGTACTTC; cdr3_aa: CASSQGSNIQYF; d_call: NA; j_call: TRBJ2-4; clone_size: NA; v_call: TRBV4-1
cdr3_nt: TGTGCCAGCTACAGGGCGGGGGGGTGGAATGAGCAGTTCTTC; cdr3_aa: CASYRAGGWNEQFF; d_call: TRBD2; j_call: TRBJ2-1; clone_size: NA; v_call: TRBV5-4
cdr3_nt: TGTGCCAGCAGTCTCCGGGACAGCAGTGGAGGAGATTCACCCCTCCACTTT; cdr3_aa: CASSLRDSSGGDSPLHF; d_call: TRBD1; j_call: TRBJ1-6; clone_size: few; v_call: TRBV6-6
cdr3_nt: TGTGCCAGCAGCCAAGGGTCCGGTAATCATCCTGAAGCTTTCTTT; cdr3_aa: CASSQGSGNHPEAFF; d_call: NA; j_call: TRBJ1-1; clone_size: NA; v_call: TRBV3-1/TRBV3-2
cdr3_nt: TGTGCCAGTAGTCTTGTAGGGGACTATAATTCACCCCTCCACTTT; cdr3_aa: CASSLVGDYNSPLHF; d_call: NA; j_call: TRBJ1-6; clone_size: NA; v_call: TRBV19
cdr3_nt: TGTGCCAGCAGCCAACCAGGGGTTACCGAGCAGTACTTC; cdr3_aa: CASSQPGVTEQYF; d_call: NA; j_call: TRBJ2-7; clone_size: NA; v_call: TRBV7-9
cdr3_nt: TGTGCCATCAGTGATGGACAAATCAATCAGCCCCAGCATTTT; cdr3_aa: CAISDGQINQPQHF; d_call: NA; j_call: TRBJ1-5; clone_size: NA; v_call: TRBV10-3
cdr3_nt: TGTGCCAGCAGCAGGCCTAGCGGAGATGCGGGAGATACGCAGTATTTT; cdr3_aa: CASSRPSGDAGDTQYF; d_call: NA; j_call: TRBJ2-3; clone_size: NA; v_call: TRBV21-1
cdr3_nt: TGCGCCAGCAAAAGGGCGGGTCGGGATTCACCCCTCCACTTT; cdr3_aa: CASKRAGRDSPLHF; d_call: NA; j_call: TRBJ1-6; clone_size: NA; v_call: TRBV5-1
cdr3_nt: TGCAGTGCTACAGTTGATACGCAGTATTTT; cdr3_aa: CSATVDTQYF; d_call: NA; j_call: TRBJ2-3; clone_size: NA; v_call: TRBV20-1
cdr3_nt: TGTGCCAGCAGCGCAAGCGCAGGGTTGGGAGGGAAGACCCAGTACTTC; cdr3_aa: CASSASAGLGGKTQYF; d_call: TRBD2; j_call: TRBJ2-5; clone_size: NA; v_call: TRBV27
cdr3_nt: TGTGCCACCAGCAGAGATATTGGGACAGGGACGACACCCCTCCACTTT; cdr3_aa: CATSRDIGTGTTPLHF; d_call: TRBD1; j_call: TRBJ1-6; clone_size: NA; v_call: TRBV15
cdr3_nt: TGTGCCAGCAGTTACTCGACAGGGGGGAGAGGCTACACCTTC; cdr3_aa: CASSYSTGGRGYTF; d_call: TRBD1; j_call: TRBJ1-2; clone_size: once; v_call: TRBV6-5
cdr3_nt: TGTGCCAGCAGCCTCATTCCTAGCCGTATGGGCGGGGAGCTGTTTTTT; cdr3_aa: CASSLIPSRMGGELFF; d_call: NA; j_call: TRBJ2-2; clone_size: few; v_call: TRBV7-2
cdr3_nt: TGCGCCAGCAGTCAAGGCGACAGGGAATCTGGAAACACCATATATTTT; cdr3_aa: CASSQGDRESGNTIYF; d_call: TRBD1; j_call: TRBJ1-3; clone_size: NA; v_call: TRBV23-1
cdr3_nt: TGCAGCACCGGGACATTTCGCGAAGCTTTCTTT; cdr3_aa: CSTGTFREAFF; d_call: NA; j_call: TRBJ1-1; clone_size: NA; v_call: TRBV29-1
cdr3_nt: TGTGCCTGGAGTGGGACAGGGGGAGACTGGCCCCAGCATTTT; cdr3_aa: CAWSGTGGDWPQHF; d_call: TRBD1; j_call: TRBJ1-5; clone_size: NA; v_call: TRBV30
cdr3_nt: TGTGCCAGCAGCAGGACTAGCGGGGGAAGTTCCTACGAGCAGTACTTC; cdr3_aa: CASSRTSGGSSYEQYF; d_call: TRBD2; j_call: TRBJ2-7; clone_size: NA; v_call: TRBV6-2/TRBV6-3
cdr3_nt: TGTGCCACCAGCAGAGATCGGGACTACGAGCAGTACTTC; cdr3_aa: CATSRDRDYEQYF; d_call: NA; j_call: TRBJ2-7; clone_size: NA; v_call: TRBV15
cdr3_nt: TGTGCCAGTAGTATAGTGAGTGGCTATGGCTACACCTTC; cdr3_aa: CASSIVSGYGYTF; d_call: NA; j_call: TRBJ1-2; clone_size: NA; v_call: TRBV19
cdr3_nt: TGTGCCAGCAGTTTGAGGGGGCACGGGGAGCTGTTTTTT; cdr3_aa: CASSLRGHGELFF; d_call: TRBD1; j_call: TRBJ2-2; clone_size: NA; v_call: TRBV28
cdr3_nt: TGCAGCGGCTACAAGACAGGGCACCAAGAGACCCAGTACTTC; cdr3_aa: CSGYKTGHQETQYF; d_call: TRBD1; j_call: TRBJ2-5; clone_size: NA; v_call: TRBV29-1
cdr3_nt: TGTGCCAGCAAAACCGGACAGGGAACTGAAGCTTTCTTT; cdr3_aa: CASKTGQGTEAFF; d_call: TRBD1; j_call: TRBJ1-1; clone_size: NA; v_call: TRBV28
cdr3_nt: TGTGCCTGGACATCCTCGGAGACTAAGAATGGCTACACCTTC; cdr3_aa: CAWTSSETKNGYTF; d_call: NA; j_call: TRBJ1-2; clone_size: NA; v_call: TRBV30
cdr3_nt: TGTGCCATCAGTGATATGGGACTAGCGCTACGGCACACAGATACGCAGTATTTT; cdr3_aa: CAISDMGLALRHTDTQYF; d_call: TRBD2; j_call: TRBJ2-3; clone_size: NA; v_call: TRBV10-3
cdr3_nt: TGTGCCAGCAGCTTCTCACAGGGACAGGGTTTGGCCGGGGAGCTGTTTTTT; cdr3_aa: CASSFSQGQGLAGELFF; d_call: TRBD1; j_call: TRBJ2-2; clone_size: NA; v_call: TRBV11-2
cdr3_nt: TGTGCCAGCAGTCCTCGGGACAGGGTTGAAAAACTGTTTTTT; cdr3_aa: CASSPRDRVEKLFF; d_call: TRBD1; j_call: TRBJ1-4; clone_size: NA; v_call: TRBV5-6
cdr3_nt: TGCGCCAGCAGCGGGACAGGGGGAAGGTCACCCCTCCACTTT; cdr3_aa: CASSGTGGRSPLHF; d_call: TRBD1; j_call: TRBJ1-6; clone_size: NA; v_call: TRBV10-1
cdr3_nt: TGTGCCAGCTCACCAAATCCCGGAGCCGACGATGGCTACACCTTC; cdr3_aa: CASSPNPGADDGYTF; d_call: NA; j_call: TRBJ1-2; clone_size: NA; v_call: TRBV18
cdr3_nt: TGCAGCGTTGTTTGGGGCGCGGGGACGCAGTATTTT; cdr3_aa: CSVVWGAGTQYF; d_call: NA; j_call: TRBJ2-3; clone_size: NA; v_call: TRBV29-1
cdr3_nt: TGCAGCGTTGAACCGTCTAAGGGGTTAAGTAGCACTGAAGCTTTCTTT; cdr3_aa: CSVEPSKGLSSTEAFF; d_call: NA; j_call: TRBJ1-1; clone_size: NA; v_call: TRBV29-1
cdr3_nt: TGTGCCAGCAGCGAGGGGACAGATGATGGCTACACCTTC; cdr3_aa: CASSEGTDDGYTF; d_call: TRBD1; j_call: TRBJ1-2; clone_size: NA; v_call: TRBV12-3/TRBV12-4
cdr3_nt: TGTGCCAGCAGCCTTGCAGGACAGCCCCAGCATTTT; cdr3_aa: CASSLAGQPQHF; d_call: NA; j_call: TRBJ1-5; clone_size: NA; v_call: TRBV7-9
cdr3_nt: TGTGCCAGCAGTTACTCGACAGGGGCGAACACTGAAGCTTTCTTT; cdr3_aa: CASSYSTGANTEAFF; d_call: TRBD1; j_call: TRBJ1-1; clone_size: NA; v_call: TRBV6-5
cdr3_nt: TGTGCCAGCAGTTCTACTCTAGCGGGGGACGCCTACGAGCAGTACTTC; cdr3_aa: CASSSTLAGDAYEQYF; d_call: TRBD2; j_call: TRBJ2-7; clone_size: NA; v_call: TRBV28
cdr3_nt: TGTGCCAGCAGTTACCCGGGACAGGACGCAACTAATGAAAAACTGTTTTTT; cdr3_aa: CASSYPGQDATNEKLFF; d_call: TRBD1; j_call: TRBJ1-4; clone_size: NA; v_call: TRBV6-2/TRBV6-3
cdr3_nt: TGTGCCAGCAGCCGGTCAGGGACAGGTTATGTAGGTCAGCCCCAGCATTTT; cdr3_aa: CASSRSGTGYVGQPQHF; d_call: TRBD1; j_call: TRBJ1-5; clone_size: NA; v_call: TRBV3-1/TRBV3-2
cdr3_nt: TGTGCCAGCAGCCCCCCCCTCTCTAGCGGGGGCCACCCCGCCGGGGAGCTGTTTTTT; cdr3_aa: CASSPPLSSGGHPAGELFF; d_call: TRBD2; j_call: TRBJ2-2; clone_size: NA; v_call: TRBV6-2/TRBV6-3
cdr3_nt: TGTGCCAGCAGTTACTCTGACAGGGTTCATTCACCCCTCCACTTT; cdr3_aa: CASSYSDRVHSPLHF; d_call: TRBD1; j_call: TRBJ1-6; clone_size: NA; v_call: TRBV6-5
cdr3_nt: TGTGCCTGGAGCCCGGGACAGGGTAATGAAAAACTGTTTTTT; cdr3_aa: CAWSPGQGNEKLFF; d_call: TRBD1; j_call: TRBJ1-4; clone_size: NA; v_call: TRBV30
cdr3_nt: TGTGCCAGCAGCCCAACCCGGGGGTCCGGGGAGCTGTTTTTT; cdr3_aa: CASSPTRGSGELFF; d_call: NA; j_call: TRBJ2-2; clone_size: NA; v_call: TRBV11-3
cdr3_nt: TGTGCCAGCAGTACCCCAGCGGGGGGCGTCAATGAGCAGTTCTTC; cdr3_aa: CASSTPAGGVNEQFF; d_call: TRBD2; j_call: TRBJ2-1; clone_size: NA; v_call: TRBV6-2/TRBV6-3
cdr3_nt: TGCGCCAGCAGCCAAGAAGGGACGGGGGGTACTGAAGCTTTCTTT; cdr3_aa: CASSQEGTGGTEAFF; d_call: NA; j_call: TRBJ1-1; clone_size: once; v_call: TRBV4-1
cdr3_nt: TGTGCCAGCGGAATCCGGGTACCAGATACGCAGTATTTT; cdr3_aa: CASGIRVPDTQYF; d_call: NA; j_call: TRBJ2-3; clone_size: NA; v_call: TRBV28
cdr3_nt: TGTGCCAGCAGCTTAAGTGGCCGTTACAATGAGCAGTTCTTC; cdr3_aa: CASSLSGRYNEQFF; d_call: NA; j_call: TRBJ2-1; clone_size: NA; v_call: TRBV7-3
cdr3_nt: TGTGCCAGCAGCTTAGTGACGAGCGACGAGCAGTACTTC; cdr3_aa: CASSLVTSDEQYF; d_call: NA; j_call: TRBJ2-7; clone_size: NA; v_call: TRBV7-6
cdr3_nt: TGTGCCAGCACCCCCGGGGGGCTTAACTATGGCTACACCTTC; cdr3_aa: CASTPGGLNYGYTF; d_call: NA; j_call: TRBJ1-2; clone_size: NA; v_call: TRBV5-6
cdr3_nt: TGTGCCAGCAGCCGCCGGGACAGGGGGGACCCTCGGTACTTC; cdr3_aa: CASSRRDRGDPRYF; d_call: TRBD1; j_call: TRBJ2-4; clone_size: NA; v_call: TRBV6-5
cdr3_nt: TGCGCCAGCAGCACCGGGGGGACGAACACTGAAGCTTTCTTT; cdr3_aa: CASSTGGTNTEAFF; d_call: NA; j_call: TRBJ1-1; clone_size: NA; v_call: TRBV5-1